The table lists the clone carrying this T cell receptor (beta chain) with many counts. Its antigen remains unidentified. The CDR3 covers 15 residues. Unmatched junction bases numbered 9, after V lost 6 bases and J lost 2 bases. The data belong to a study of T-cell memory formation after mild COVID-19. Findings of the study overall: CM and EM subsets held most contracting CD4+ clones; EMRA held CD8+ ones.

TCRdb re-called the 5' RACE reads through MiXCR, storing one row per CDR3 protein. The sample gives tens of thousands of distinct CDR3 sequences, roughly 9.8% of which show up once; 12% is in the top ten. The sequence derives from an adult woman who had mild COVID-19 (a few samples of this study predate the infection). Cell type and time point are not known. The chain is built from TRBV12-3 or TRBV12-4 and TRBJ2-5; 7 bases line up with TRBD1. The source material was PBMCs or a T cell subset sorted from them (not recorded which). The CDR3 DNA is TGTGCCAGCAGCCCAGGGGGTGTGGGTCAAGAGACCCAGTACTTC. Amino acids: CASSPGGVGQETQYF.